A selection of T cell receptor beta chains follows, all from one sample in a study of T cell responses to AZD1222 COVID-19 vaccine. Clones were read by immunoSEQ multiplex PCR, and TCRdb kept only the in-frame ones, dropping some. The sample has 100,000 to 150,000 clones; 85% to 90% are singletons. Sample: peripheral blood, taken on day 0 of AZD1222 vaccination. The receptors shown here come from an adult in good health. Each CDR3 is given with its conserved first and last residue. Each record gives: V gene, clone size, D gene, J gene, CDR3 protein, CDR3 DNA. D genes are given only for firm matches. Some rows mark clone size as missing; the rest say once, few, many or name a class of expanded clone.

>TRBV7-2|.|.|TRBJ1-2
CASSLVLTGGDYGYTF
TGTGCCAGCAGCTTAGTTTTGACGGGGGGGGACTATGGCTACACCTTC
>TRBV6-4|.|TRBD1|TRBJ2-7
CASSDSESTGGNPGSYEQYF
TGTGCCAGCAGTGACTCGGAGTCGACAGGGGGTAATCCTGGTTCCTACGAGCAGTACTTC
>TRBV5-1|.|TRBD1|TRBJ2-7
CASSLGTGFSYEQYF
TGCGCCAGCAGCTTGGGGACAGGGTTCTCCTACGAGCAGTACTTC
>TRBV29-1|.|.|TRBJ1-3
CSALGGGNTIYF
TGCAGCGCCCTAGGAGGAGGAAACACCATATATTTT
>TRBV6-2/TRBV6-3|.|TRBD1|TRBJ1-2
CASSSRTGAGYTF
TGTGCCAGCAGCTCCAGGACAGGAGCGGGCTACACCTTC
>TRBV7-9|once|.|TRBJ2-2
CASSFTGGPNTGELFF
TGTGCCAGCAGCTTCACGGGGGGCCCAAACACCGGGGAGCTGTTTTTT
>TRBV7-2|.|.|TRBJ1-5
CASSADPGMNQPQHF
TGTGCCAGCAGCGCAGACCCAGGGATGAATCAGCCCCAGCATTTT
>TRBV2|once|.|TRBJ2-3
CARRDSAVDTQYF
TGTGCCAGAAGGGACTCGGCGGTGGATACGCAGTATTTT
>TRBV3-1/TRBV3-2|.|TRBD1|TRBJ1-4
CASSPGDRGNEKLFF
TGTGCCAGCAGCCCGGGGGACAGGGGTAATGAAAAACTGTTTTTT
>TRBV20-1|.|.|TRBJ2-7
CSASYGYEQYF
TGCAGTGCCTCTTACGGCTACGAGCAGTACTTC
>TRBV4-1|.|.|TRBJ1-3
CASSQDNRPAGNTIYF
TGCGCCAGCAGCCAAGATAATAGGCCAGCTGGAAACACCATATATTTT
>TRBV18|.|TRBD1|TRBJ1-3
CASSLTGGELSGNTIYF
TGTGCCAGCTCACTGACAGGGGGTGAACTCTCTGGAAACACCATATATTTT
>TRBV6-5|once|.|TRBJ2-2
CASSYSKRGTGELFF
TGTGCCAGCAGTTACTCGAAGAGAGGCACCGGGGAGCTGTTTTTT
>TRBV5-4|.|.|TRBJ1-1
CASSLERAEAFF
TGTGCCAGCAGCCTCGAGAGGGCAGAAGCTTTCTTT
>TRBV3-1/TRBV3-2|.|TRBD1|TRBJ2-7
CASSQGLSLSKSGTDSYEQYF
TGTGCCAGCAGCCAAGGGCTTTCCCTTTCTAAATCCGGGACAGACTCCTACGAGCAGTACTTC
>TRBV28|.|.|TRBJ1-5
CASSLSAGSNQPQHF
TGTGCCAGCAGTTTATCGGCAGGGTCGAATCAGCCCCAGCATTTT
>TRBV4-1|.|.|TRBJ1-6
CASSQEITGDSPLHF
TGCGCCAGCAGCCAAGAAATAACAGGAGATTCACCCCTCCACTTT
>TRBV2|.|.|TRBJ1-1
CASRREEQTEAFF
TGTGCCAGCAGGCGGGAAGAGCAGACTGAAGCTTTCTTT
>TRBV1|.|.|TRBJ2-1
CTSSHRPESSYNEQFF
TGCACCAGCAGCCATCGACCGGAGAGCTCCTACAATGAGCAGTTCTTC
>TRBV19|.|TRBD1|TRBJ2-1
CASSIDSGTGGNEQFF
TGTGCCAGTAGTATAGACTCCGGGACAGGGGGCAATGAGCAGTTCTTC
>TRBV18|.|TRBD1|TRBJ2-7
CASSRGDRAYEQYF
TGTGCCAGCTCACGCGGGGACAGGGCTTACGAGCAGTACTTC
>TRBV27|.|.|TRBJ2-1
CASSFQGFGNEQFF
TGTGCCAGCAGTTTTCAGGGGTTTGGAAATGAGCAGTTCTTC
>TRBV5-1|.|TRBD1|TRBJ1-2
CASGETGKGFGYTF
TGCGCCAGCGGGGAGACAGGGAAGGGTTTCGGCTACACCTTC
>TRBV6-5|.|TRBD2|TRBJ2-1
CASGRTSGNNEQFF
TGTGCCAGCGGTCGGACTAGCGGTAACAATGAGCAGTTCTTC
>TRBV6-1|once|.|TRBJ1-3
CASSGSSGNTIYF
TGTGCCAGCAGTGGGTCCTCTGGAAACACCATATATTTT
>TRBV6-1|.|TRBD1|TRBJ1-3
CASSETGISGNTIYF
TGTGCCAGCAGTGAGACAGGGATCTCTGGAAACACCATATATTTT
>TRBV6-1|once|.|TRBJ1-1
CASSEYWVLF
TGTGCCAGCAGTGAATATTGGGTACTCTTT
>TRBV19|.|.|TRBJ1-1
CASSPGNTEAFF
TGTGCCAGTAGCCCCGGAAACACTGAAGCTTTCTTT
>TRBV19|.|.|TRBJ1-1
CASSATPDTEAFF
TGTGCCAGTAGTGCAACTCCTGACACTGAAGCTTTCTTT
>TRBV5-8|.|.|TRBJ1-1
CASSREKSTEAFF
TGTGCCAGCAGTCGAGAAAAGAGCACTGAAGCTTTCTTT
>TRBV25-1|.|.|TRBJ1-6
CASSESPRTNSPLHF
TGTGCCAGCAGTGAATCGCCACGGACTAATTCACCCCTCCACTTT
>TRBV5-1|.|.|TRBJ1-2
CASSSMTADYGYTF
TGCGCCAGCAGCTCGATGACGGCTGACTATGGCTACACCTTC
>TRBV5-1|.|TRBD1|TRBJ1-2
CASSLSGQGGYGYTF
TGCGCCAGCAGCTTGTCCGGACAGGGGGGCTATGGCTACACCTTC
>TRBV3-1/TRBV3-2|.|.|TRBJ1-5
CASSQEGSNQPQHF
TGTGCCAGCAGCCAAGAGGGTAGCAATCAGCCCCAGCATTTT
>TRBV7-7|.|.|TRBJ2-3
CASSVLGGGTDTQYF
TGTGCCAGCAGCGTTCTTGGCGGGGGCACAGATACGCAGTATTTT
>TRBV6-5|.|.|TRBJ1-5
CASSPRFGDNQPQHF
TGTGCCAGCAGCCCAAGATTCGGGGACAATCAGCCCCAGCATTTT
>TRBV28|.|.|TRBJ2-7
CASHSLGGANEQYF
TGTGCCAGCCATTCCCTCGGGGGCGCGAACGAGCAGTACTTC
>TRBV3-1/TRBV3-2|once|TRBD2|TRBJ2-5
CASSGGREQTQYF
TGTGCCAGCAGCGGCGGGAGGGAACAGACCCAGTACTTC
>TRBV18|.|.|TRBJ1-2
CASSPMSGNYGYTF
TGTGCCAGCTCACCGATGTCCGGTAACTATGGCTACACCTTC
>TRBV7-2|.|.|TRBJ2-1
CASSLQGGDEQFF
TGTGCCAGCAGCTTACAAGGAGGCGATGAGCAGTTCTTC
>TRBV14|.|.|TRBJ1-3
CASTSREGQPFNSGNTIYF
TGTGCCAGCACCTCGCGGGAGGGTCAACCATTCAACTCTGGAAACACCATATATTTT
>TRBV13|.|TRBD2|TRBJ2-5
CASSLRGDETQYF
TGTGCCAGCAGCTTACGGGGGGATGAGACCCAGTACTTC
>TRBV6-5|.|.|TRBJ1-1
CASTDRNTEAFF
TGTGCCAGCACGGACCGGAACACTGAAGCTTTCTTT
>TRBV10-3|once|.|TRBJ1-2
CAISDREGYTF
TGTGCCATCAGTGACAGGGAAGGCTACACCTTC
>TRBV19|.|TRBD1|TRBJ1-5
CASTDRDRDYRPQHF
TGTGCCAGTACCGACCGGGACAGGGATTATCGGCCCCAGCATTTT
>TRBV5-4|.|.|TRBJ2-7
CASSLGSTYEQYF
TGTGCCAGCAGCTTGGGGTCGACCTACGAGCAGTACTTC
>TRBV29-1|few|.|TRBJ1-5
CSVEETADQPQHF
TGCAGCGTTGAAGAGACAGCTGATCAGCCCCAGCATTTT
>TRBV27|.|.|TRBJ2-7
CASSGRTGSFTEQYF
TGTGCCAGCAGTGGGAGGACAGGTAGTTTCACCGAGCAGTACTTC
>TRBV5-1|.|.|TRBJ1-2
CASSLSGGPYGYTF
TGCGCCAGCAGCTTGTCCGGGGGTCCATATGGCTACACCTTC